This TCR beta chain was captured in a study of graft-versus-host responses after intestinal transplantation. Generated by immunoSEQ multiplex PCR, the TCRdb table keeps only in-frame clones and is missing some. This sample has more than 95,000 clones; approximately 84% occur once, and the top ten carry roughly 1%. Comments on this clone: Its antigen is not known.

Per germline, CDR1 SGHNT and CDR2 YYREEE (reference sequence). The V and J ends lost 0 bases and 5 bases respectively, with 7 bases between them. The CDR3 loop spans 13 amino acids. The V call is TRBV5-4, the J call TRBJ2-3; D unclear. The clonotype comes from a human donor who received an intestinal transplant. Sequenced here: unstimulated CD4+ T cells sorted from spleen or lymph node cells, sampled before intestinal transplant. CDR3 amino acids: CASSLALLDTQYF. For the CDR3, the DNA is TGTGCCAGCAGCTTGGCTCTTTTAGATACGCAGTATTTT.